What follows are 20 T cell receptor beta chains derived from one specimen sequenced in a study of T cells after yellow fever vaccination. One entry per CDR3 protein, called by TCRdb with MiXCR from the 5' RACE reads. This sample has a few hundred thousand distinct CDR3 sequences, with 3% to 4.5% found just once. This specimen was PBMCs, taken 5 days after the yellow fever booster vaccination. These receptors were taken from a man aged 18 to 30 who received the YFV17D yellow fever vaccine.

This chain links TRBV6-2 or TRBV6-3 with TRBJ1-1, with no clear D. The CDR3 sequence is 14 residues long. The germline V gene has CDR1 MNHEY and CDR2 SVGEGT. Deletions cut 7 bases from V and 1 base from J, with 13 bases between. This chain's CDR3 is CASIQRAGNTEAFF. CDR3 nucleotide sequence: TGTGCCAGCATTCAGCGGGCAGGGAACACTGAAGCTTTCTTT.

This clonotype was observed a few times. V usage is TRBV5-4 and J usage is TRBJ1-1; D is possibly TRBD1 (5 bases). CDR1 and CDR2 from the germline V gene are SGHNT and YYREEE (reference sequence). The CDR3 runs to 15 residues. The ends were cut back, 2 bases at V and 6 bases at J, with 17 bases in the middle. CDR3 coding DNA: TGTGCCAGCAGCTTAGTCGGGGACGGGAGCGCTGAAGCTTTCTTT. Translated, it gives CASSLVGDGSAEAFF.

The V and J genes are TRBV4-1 and TRBJ2-5; possible D gene TRBD2, 5 bases. Germline V lookup: CDR1 MGHRA, CDR2 YSYEKL. CDR3 length: 15 amino acids. V was clipped by 4 bases and J by 1 base, with 13 bases between them. The DNA of the CDR3 is TGCGCCAGCAGCCCTCGGGAACTCCTCCAAGAGACCCAGTACTTC. Translation: CASSPRELLQETQYF.

This clonotype appeared a few times. This chain joins TRBV7-8 and TRBJ2-1; D is ambiguous. CDR3 length: 12 amino acids. Per the germline V gene, CDR1 is SGHVS and CDR2 is FQNEAQ. The ends were cut back, 6 bases at V and 8 bases at J, with 11 bases in the middle. In DNA, the CDR3 is TGTGCCAGCAGTTCAACTGGGGATGAGCAGTTCTTC. Translated: CASSSTGDEQFF. Together with reference TRBV7-8 and TRBJ2-1, the CDR3 gives the full variable domain: GAGVSQSPRYKVAKRGQDVALRCDPISGHVSLFWYQQALGQGPEFLTYFQNEAQLDKSGLPSDRFFAERPEGSVSTLKIQRTQQEDSAVYLCASSSTGDEQFFGPGTRLTVL.

The gene calls are TRBV9 and TRBJ2-2, with D unclear. Between the trimmed V and J ends, which lost 0 bases and 2 bases, there was a span of 11 bases. The germline V gene encodes CDR1 SGDLS and CDR2 YYNGEE. The CDR3 covers 16 residues. The DNA for the CDR3 is TGTGCCAGCAGCGTAGACGGCAGGCATAACACCGGGGAGCTGTTTTTT. Its translation: CASSVDGRHNTGELFF.

The chain recombines TRBV12-3 or TRBV12-4 with TRBJ2-1; 8 bases agree with TRBD1. The CDR3 is made up of 13 amino acids. J was trimmed by 8 bases and V by 5 bases; bases with no gene match: 5. This chain's CDR3 is CASSPYRGDEQFF. CDR3 nucleotide sequence: TGTGCCAGCAGTCCGTACAGGGGGGATGAGCAGTTCTTC.

This clonotype appeared many times. The chain carries TRBV20-1 and TRBJ2-5, with D perhaps matching TRBD1 or TRBD2 (6 bases each). CDR1 and CDR2 from the germline V gene are DFQATT and SNEGSKA (reference sequence). The V gene lost 3 bases and the J gene lost 2 bases, with 10 bases spanning the gap. This CDR3 region has 13 residues. CDR3: CSASRGTQETQYF. The CDR3 DNA reads as TGCAGTGCTAGCCGGGGGACACAAGAGACCCAGTACTTC.

This clonotype showed up just a few times. The V call is TRBV20-1, the J call TRBJ2-7; unclear D gene. This CDR3 has 14 residues. Trimming shortened V by 0 bases and J by 0 bases, and 9 bases separated the two germline ends. Germline-derived CDR1 and CDR2 are DFQATT and SNEGSKA (reference sequence). Written as DNA, the CDR3 is TGCAGTGCTAGAGATCGGATTAGCTCCTACGAGCAGTACGTC. This codes for CSARDRISSYEQYV.

CDR3 coding DNA: TGTGCCAGCAGTTACGGCTGGGGCATGAACACTGAAGCTTTCTTT. It yields the protein CASSYGWGMNTEAFF. The chain joins TRBV6-5 to TRBJ1-1, with a possible D match to TRBD1 (5 bases). The V end lost 2 bases, the J end lost 0 bases, and 10 bases lay between the germline ends. Germline V gene lookup returns CDR1 MNHEY and CDR2 SVGAGI. This CDR3 is 15 amino acids long.

V and J are TRBV4-3 and TRBJ2-5, with 7 bases aligning to TRBD2. The CDR3 runs 17 residues. V trimming: 1 base; J trimming: 5 bases; junction bases outside the gene matches: 13. From germline, CDR1 is LGHNA and CDR2 YSLEER. The chain's CDR3 is CASSQGGGNGAWETQYF. The CDR3 bases are TGCGCCAGCAGCCAAGGGGGGGGGAATGGGGCCTGGGAGACCCAGTACTTC.

This clonotype appeared many times. The chain combines TRBV6-2 or TRBV6-3 with TRBJ2-5, with 8 positions matching TRBD1. The CDR3 is made up of 15 amino acids. CDR1 is MNHEY and CDR2 is SVGEGT in the germline V gene. Trimming removed 6 bases from V and 4 bases from J; junction bases left unmatched: 10. The CDR3, as DNA: TGTGCCAGCAGGGACCGCAGGGGGCTAGCAGAGACCCAGTACTTC. It is translated as CASRDRRGLAETQYF.

The chain has TRBV18 and TRBJ1-5; D unresolved. V lost 2 bases to trimming and J lost 10 bases, with 18 bases between them. Germline V CDR1 and CDR2: KGHSH, LQKENI. The CDR3 sequence is 15 residues long. CDR3 coding DNA: TGTGCCAGCTCACCAACCACATCAGTCGGCAAACCCCAGCATTTT. It codes for CASSPTTSVGKPQHF. Drawing the rest from reference TRBV18 and TRBJ1-5, the complete variable domain is NAGVMQNPRHLVRRRGQEARLRCSPMKGHSHVYWYRQLPEEGLKFMVYLQKENIIDESGMPKERFSAEFPKEGPSILRIQQVVRGDSAAYFCASSPTTSVGKPQHFGDGTRLSIL.

This clonotype appeared a few times. The chain combines TRBV29-1 with TRBJ1-2; D is ambiguous. This CDR3 is built from 14 residues. Trimming removed 4 bases from V and 0 bases from J, with 12 bases in between. Germline loops: CDR1 SQVTM, CDR2 ANQGSEA. The CDR3 DNA reads as TGCAGCGTTGCGGGCAGGAGCCCTAACTATGGCTACACCTTC. It specifies CSVAGRSPNYGYTF.

The V call is TRBV4-3, the J call TRBJ2-6; D gene unclear. Trimming took off 1 base at V and 0 bases at J, with 4 bases between the two ends. Germline CDR1 and CDR2: LGHNA and YSLEER. The CDR3 consists of 15 residues. The CDR3 region is CASSQADSGANVLTF. The CDR3 DNA sequence: TGCGCCAGCAGCCAAGCGGACTCTGGGGCCAACGTCCTGACTTTC.

The gene calls are TRBV10-1 and TRBJ1-5, with D unclear. Germline lookup yields CDR1 WNHNN and CDR2 SYGVQD (reference sequence). CDR3 length: 12 amino acids. The V end lost 3 bases, the J end lost 7 bases, and 7 bases lay between the germline ends. The CDR3 spells CASSDGGQPQHF. Here the CDR3 DNA reads TGCGCCAGCAGTGATGGCGGGCAGCCCCAGCATTTT.

The sample holds many counts of this clonotype. The gene calls are TRBV27 and TRBJ2-2; D is unresolved. The length of the CDR3 is 14 residues. Trimming removed 6 bases from V and 5 bases from J, with 13 bases in between. Germline CDR1 reads MNHEY; CDR2 reads SMNVEV (reference sequence). Written as DNA, the CDR3 is TGTGCCAGCAGAAGCAGTCGTGGGACCGGGGAGCTGTTTTTT. Residues: CASRSSRGTGELFF.

The genes are TRBV2 and TRBJ2-1; TRBD1 agrees at 9 bases. The CDR3 spans 14 residues. Looked up from germline, CDR1 is SNHLY and CDR2 is FYNNEI. V was clipped by 8 bases and J by 0 bases; unmatched bases: 2. The CDR3 region is CASGQGSSYNEQFF. CDR3 DNA sequence: TGTGCCAGCGGACAGGGGAGCTCCTACAATGAGCAGTTCTTC.

The table lists this clonotype with a few counts. In nucleotides, the CDR3 is TGTGCCAGCAAAGGACAGGGAGCCCTAGAGCAGTACTTC. It is translated as CASKGQGALEQYF. This chain uses TRBV6-5 with TRBJ2-7, with 8 bases identical to TRBD1. The CDR3 covers 13 residues. Per germline, CDR1 MNHEY and CDR2 SVGAGI. The ends lost 7 bases at V and 7 bases at J; junction bases unmatched: 9.

This clonotype was seen many times. The chain combines TRBV5-1 with TRBJ1-1; possibly TRBD1 for D (5 bases). CDR3 length: 14 amino acids. V dropped 3 bases and J dropped 1 base, with 10 bases sitting between them. Germline V CDR1 and CDR2: SGHRS, YFSETQ. The CDR3 loop reads CASSWGGTNTEAFF. The CDR3 DNA reads as TGCGCCAGCAGCTGGGGGGGGACGAACACTGAAGCTTTCTTT.

This sequence joins TRBV5-1 and TRBJ2-5, with TRBD2 identical over 7 bases. Germline CDR1 reads SGHRS; CDR2 reads YFSETQ. Trimming at V came to 1 base and at J to 3 bases, leaving 3 bases not matched to a gene. The CDR3 length is 14 residues. The CDR3 DNA sequence: TGCGCCAGCAGCTTGAATGCGGGGGAAGAGACCCAGTACTTC. Translation: CASSLNAGEETQYF. Filled out from reference TRBV5-1 and TRBJ2-5, the complete variable domain reads KAGVTQTPRYLIKTRGQQVTLSCSPISGHRSVSWYQQTPGQGLQFLFEYFSETQRNKGNFPGRFSGRQFSNSRSEMNVSTLELGDSALYLCASSLNAGEETQYFGPGTRLLVL.